This TCR beta chain was sequenced during a study of shared clonotypes between healthy human individuals. Germline-derived CDR1 and CDR2 are SGHDN and FVKESK. The CDR3 length is 17 residues. Trimming at V came to 4 bases and at J to 3 bases, leaving 11 bases not matched to a gene. Sequencing was performed with immunoSEQ multiplex PCR; in TCRdb, only in-frame clones are kept and a portion is missing. In the table there are 400,000 to 600,000 clones, 79% of which are singletons. This clonotype originated in a woman between 40 and 50 years old in good health. Some clones in this sample may be carry-over from other donors' samples. The chain carries TRBV14 and TRBJ2-1; 8 nucleotides agree with TRBD2. The sequenced material came from PBMCs. This CDR3 reads CASSPLAASGLYNEQFF. The CDR3 coding sequence is TGTGCCAGCAGCCCCCTTGCCGCTAGCGGGCTCTACAATGAGCAGTTCTTC. The variable domain in full, completed from reference TRBV14 and TRBJ2-1, reads EAGVTQFPSHSVIEKGQTVTLRCDPISGHDNLYWYRRVMGKEIKFLLHFVKESKQDESGMPNNRFLAERTGGTYSTLKVQPAELEDSGVYFCASSPLAASGLYNEQFFGPGTRLTVL.